This T cell receptor (beta chain) derives from a study of blood T cell repertoires in COVID-19. The protocol was immunoSEQ multiplex PCR, while the TCRdb copy is restricted to in-frame clones and leaves out a portion. The sample contains around 250,000 clones, 86% of which appear only once. Per germline, CDR1 SEHNR and CDR2 FQNEAQ (reference sequence). The CDR3 is made up of 14 amino acids. V dropped 5 bases and J dropped 4 bases, with 14 bases sitting between them. The chain recombines TRBV7-9 with TRBJ1-2; unclear D gene. This sequence originates from a woman at least 80 years old with COVID-19, enrolled during active disease. Sequenced material: peripheral blood. CDR3 sequence: CASSPVLAGYGYTF. The CDR3 DNA is TGTGCCAGCAGCCCGGTTCTGGCAGGCTATGGCTACACCTTC.